The source of this T cell receptor beta chain is a study of blood T cells in healthy people across ages. Sample-barcoded 5' priming and a J-beta primer mix drove a second PCR of about 6 to 12 cycles. Every cDNA was tagged by a template-switch adaptor with 12 random nucleotides. TCRdb redid the calling of the 5' RACE reads with MiXCR, one entry per CDR3 protein. The table includes some 550,000 distinct CDR3 sequences, roughly 48% detected once. This clonotype was observed a handful of times. Researchers report isolating at least 6 million PBMCs per sample. This receptor was taken from a man older than 75 in good health. Sequencing input: blood.

CDR3 DNA sequence: TGCAGTGCTAGAGATACCCCTAGCGGAGCCAATGAGCAGTTCTTC. This codes for CSARDTPSGANEQFF. V usage is TRBV20-1 and J usage is TRBJ2-1, with 7 bases aligning to TRBD2. With 0 bases clipped from V and 6 bases from J, the junction kept 8 bases outside the gene matches. The CDR3 has 15 amino acids. CDR1 is DFQATT and CDR2 is SNEGSKA in the germline V gene (reference sequence).